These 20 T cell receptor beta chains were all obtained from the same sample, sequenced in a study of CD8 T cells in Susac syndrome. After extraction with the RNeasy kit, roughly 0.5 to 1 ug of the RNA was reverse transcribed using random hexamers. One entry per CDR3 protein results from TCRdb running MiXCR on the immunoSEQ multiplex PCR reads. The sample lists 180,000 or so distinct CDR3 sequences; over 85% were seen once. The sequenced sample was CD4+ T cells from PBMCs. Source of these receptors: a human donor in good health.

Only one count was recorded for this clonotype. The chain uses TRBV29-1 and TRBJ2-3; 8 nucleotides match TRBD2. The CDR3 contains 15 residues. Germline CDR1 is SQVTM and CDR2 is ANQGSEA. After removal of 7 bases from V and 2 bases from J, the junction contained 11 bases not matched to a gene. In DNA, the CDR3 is TGCAGCGCCGAGGGTTGGCGGGGGGTCACAGATACGCAGTATTTT. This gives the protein CSAEGWRGVTDTQYF.

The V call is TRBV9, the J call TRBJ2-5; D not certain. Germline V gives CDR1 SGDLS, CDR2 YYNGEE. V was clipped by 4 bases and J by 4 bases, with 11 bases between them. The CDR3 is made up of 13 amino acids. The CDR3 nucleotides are TGTGCCAGCAGCCCAGGACCTGGAGAGACCCAGTACTTC. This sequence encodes CASSPGPGETQYF.

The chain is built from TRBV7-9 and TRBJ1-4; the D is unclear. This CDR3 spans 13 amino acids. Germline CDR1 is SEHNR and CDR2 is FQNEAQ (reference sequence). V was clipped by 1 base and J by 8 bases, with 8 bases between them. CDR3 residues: CASSLEVAEKLFF. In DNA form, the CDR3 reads TGTGCCAGCAGCTTAGAAGTCGCCGAAAAACTGTTTTTT.

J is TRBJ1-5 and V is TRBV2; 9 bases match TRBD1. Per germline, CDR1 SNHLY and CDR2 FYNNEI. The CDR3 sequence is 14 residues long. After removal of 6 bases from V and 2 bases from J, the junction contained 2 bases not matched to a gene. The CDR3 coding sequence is TGTGCCAGCAGCGGGACAGGGCGCAATCAGCCCCAGCATTTT. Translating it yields CASSGTGRNQPQHF.

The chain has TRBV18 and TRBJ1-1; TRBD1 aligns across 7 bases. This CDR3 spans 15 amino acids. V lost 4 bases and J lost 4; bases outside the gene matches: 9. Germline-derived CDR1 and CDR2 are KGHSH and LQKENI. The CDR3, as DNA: TGTGCCAGCTCACTTGGGACAGCAGTCGGCACTGAAGCTTTCTTT. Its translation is CASSLGTAVGTEAFF.

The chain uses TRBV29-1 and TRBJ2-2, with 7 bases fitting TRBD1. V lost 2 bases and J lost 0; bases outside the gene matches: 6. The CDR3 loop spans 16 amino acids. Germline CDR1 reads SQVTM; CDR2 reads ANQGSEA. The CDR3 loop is CSVEPRDSANTGELFF. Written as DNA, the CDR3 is TGCAGCGTTGAACCCAGGGACAGCGCGAACACCGGGGAGCTGTTTTTT.

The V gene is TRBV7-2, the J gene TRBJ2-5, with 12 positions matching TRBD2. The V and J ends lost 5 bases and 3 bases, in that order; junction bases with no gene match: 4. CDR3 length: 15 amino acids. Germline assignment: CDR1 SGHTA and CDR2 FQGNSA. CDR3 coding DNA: TGTGCCAGCAGCCCTCGGACTAGCGGGGAAGAGACCCAGTACTTC. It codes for CASSPRTSGEETQYF.

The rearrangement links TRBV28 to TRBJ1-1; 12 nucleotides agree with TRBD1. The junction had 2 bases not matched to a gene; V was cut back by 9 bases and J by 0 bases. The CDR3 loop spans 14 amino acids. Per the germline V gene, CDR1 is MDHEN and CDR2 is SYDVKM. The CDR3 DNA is TGTGCCAGTGGGACAGGGGGCCTGAACACTGAAGCTTTCTTT. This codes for CASGTGGLNTEAFF.

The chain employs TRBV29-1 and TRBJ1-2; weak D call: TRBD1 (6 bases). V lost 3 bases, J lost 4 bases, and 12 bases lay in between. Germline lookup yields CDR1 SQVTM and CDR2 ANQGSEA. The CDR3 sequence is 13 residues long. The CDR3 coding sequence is TGCAGCGTTGACTTCAGGGGCGGCTATGGCTACACCTTC. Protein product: CSVDFRGGYGYTF.

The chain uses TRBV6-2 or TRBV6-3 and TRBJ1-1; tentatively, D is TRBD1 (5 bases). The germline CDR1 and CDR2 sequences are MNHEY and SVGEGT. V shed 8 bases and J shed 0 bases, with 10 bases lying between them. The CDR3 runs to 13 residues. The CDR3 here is CASYGTLNTEAFF. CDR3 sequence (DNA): TGTGCCAGCTACGGGACTCTGAACACTGAAGCTTTCTTT.

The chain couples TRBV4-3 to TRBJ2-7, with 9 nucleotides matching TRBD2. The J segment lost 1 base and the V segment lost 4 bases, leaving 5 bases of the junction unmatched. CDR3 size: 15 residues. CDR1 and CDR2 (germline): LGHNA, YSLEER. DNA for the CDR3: TGCGCCAGCAGCCTCCTAAGCGGGGGGTCCTACGAGCAGTACTTC. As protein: CASSLLSGGSYEQYF.

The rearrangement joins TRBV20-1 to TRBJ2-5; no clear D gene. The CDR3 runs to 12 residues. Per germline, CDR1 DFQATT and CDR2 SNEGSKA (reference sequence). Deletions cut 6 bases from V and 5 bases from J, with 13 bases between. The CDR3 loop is CSALTPAETQYF. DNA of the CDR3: TGCAGTGCCCTCACCCCCGCGGAGACCCAGTACTTC.

The CDR3 DNA sequence: TGTGCCAGCAGTACCGGGGGACGTGTGAACACTGAAGCTTTCTTT. Its translation is CASSTGGRVNTEAFF. This sequence joins TRBV28 and TRBJ1-1; D might be TRBD1 (5 bases). Between the trimmed V and J ends, which lost 5 bases and 0 bases, there was a span of 13 bases. The CDR3 contains 15 residues. In germline, CDR1 is MDHEN, CDR2 SYDVKM.

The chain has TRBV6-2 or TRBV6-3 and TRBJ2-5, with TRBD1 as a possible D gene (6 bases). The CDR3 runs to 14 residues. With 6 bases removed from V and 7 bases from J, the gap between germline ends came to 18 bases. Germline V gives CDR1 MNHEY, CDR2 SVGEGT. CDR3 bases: TGTGCCAGCAGAAAATACAGGGCTGACGGGACCCAGTACTTC. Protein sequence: CASRKYRADGTQYF.

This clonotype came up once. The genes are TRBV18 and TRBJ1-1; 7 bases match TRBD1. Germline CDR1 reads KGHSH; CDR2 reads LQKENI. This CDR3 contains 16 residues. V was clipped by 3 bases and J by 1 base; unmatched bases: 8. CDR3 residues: CASSPRRQGENTEAFF. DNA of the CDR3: TGTGCCAGCTCACCGCGACGACAGGGAGAGAACACTGAAGCTTTCTTT.

CDR3 region: CASSEGSRLEQYF. CDR3 bases: TGTGCCAGCAGTGAAGGAAGCCGGCTCGAGCAGTACTTC. The rearrangement links TRBV6-1 to TRBJ2-7; D gene uncertain. The CDR3 length is 13 residues. Germline CDR1 and CDR2: MNHNS and SASEGT. Trimming pared 1 base from V and 6 bases from J, leaving 10 bases between.

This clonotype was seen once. CDR3 in DNA: TGTGCCAGCAGCCCAAGGGTTGTTGGCACTGAAGCTTTCTTT. Its protein product is CASSPRVVGTEAFF. The chain couples TRBV14 to TRBJ1-1; D uncertain. Trimming cost V 4 bases and J 4 bases, with 13 bases left between them. The CDR3 has 14 amino acids. CDR1 is SGHDN, CDR2 FVKESK, per germline.

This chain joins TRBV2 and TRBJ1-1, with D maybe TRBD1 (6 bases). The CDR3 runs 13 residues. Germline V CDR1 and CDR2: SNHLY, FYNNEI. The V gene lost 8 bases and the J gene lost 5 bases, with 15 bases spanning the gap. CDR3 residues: CASLQGVGTEAFF. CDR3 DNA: TGTGCCAGCCTACAGGGTGTAGGGACTGAAGCTTTCTTT. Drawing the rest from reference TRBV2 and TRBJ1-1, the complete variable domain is EPEVTQTPSHQVTQMGQEVILRCVPISNHLYFYWYRQILGQKVEFLVSFYNNEISEKSEIFDDQFSVERPDGSNFTLKIRSTKLEDSAMYFCASLQGVGTEAFFGQGTRLTVV.

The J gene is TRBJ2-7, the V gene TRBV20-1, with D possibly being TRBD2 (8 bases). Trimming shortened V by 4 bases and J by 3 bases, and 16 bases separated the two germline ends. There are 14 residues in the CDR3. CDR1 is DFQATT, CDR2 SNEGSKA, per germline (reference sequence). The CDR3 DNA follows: TGCAGTGCTAAACTAGCGGCAGGGGGCTACGAGCAGTACTTC. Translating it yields CSAKLAAGGYEQYF.

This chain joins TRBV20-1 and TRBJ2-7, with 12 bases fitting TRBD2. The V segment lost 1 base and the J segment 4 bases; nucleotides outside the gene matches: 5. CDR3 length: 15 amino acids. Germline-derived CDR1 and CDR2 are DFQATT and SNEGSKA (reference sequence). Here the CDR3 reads CSARATSGGPYEQYF. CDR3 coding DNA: TGCAGTGCTAGAGCGACTAGCGGGGGTCCGTACGAGCAGTACTTC.